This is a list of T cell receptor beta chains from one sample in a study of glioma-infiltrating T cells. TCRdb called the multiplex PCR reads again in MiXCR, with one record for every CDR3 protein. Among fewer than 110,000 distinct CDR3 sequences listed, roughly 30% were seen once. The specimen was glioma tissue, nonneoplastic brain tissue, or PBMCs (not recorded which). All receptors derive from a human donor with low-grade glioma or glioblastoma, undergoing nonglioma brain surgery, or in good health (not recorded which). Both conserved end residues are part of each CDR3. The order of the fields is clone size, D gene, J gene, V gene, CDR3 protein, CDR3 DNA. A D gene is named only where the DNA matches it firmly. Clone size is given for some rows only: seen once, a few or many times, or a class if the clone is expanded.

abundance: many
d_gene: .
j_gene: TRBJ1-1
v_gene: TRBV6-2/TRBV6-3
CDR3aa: CASSTPGPPNTEAFF
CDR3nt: TGTGCCAGCAGTACCCCGGGACCTCCGAACACTGAAGCTTTCTTT

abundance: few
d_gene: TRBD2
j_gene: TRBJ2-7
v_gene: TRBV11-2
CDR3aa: CASSLTSGGSYEQYF
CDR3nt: TGTGCCAGCAGCTTAACTAGCGGGGGGTCCTACGAGCAGTACTTC

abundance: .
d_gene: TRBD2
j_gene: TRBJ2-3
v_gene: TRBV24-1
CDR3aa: CATSDKRGDGDTQYF
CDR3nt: TGTGCCACCAGTGATAAGCGGGGGGATGGCGATACGCAGTATTTT

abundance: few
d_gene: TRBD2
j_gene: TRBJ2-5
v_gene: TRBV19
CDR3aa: CASSISHSGGAEETQYF
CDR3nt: TGTGCCAGTAGTATCTCCCATAGCGGGGGGGCGGAGGAGACCCAGTACTTC

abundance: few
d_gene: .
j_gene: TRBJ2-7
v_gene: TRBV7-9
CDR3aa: CASSFDSFSYEQYF
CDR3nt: TGTGCCAGCAGCTTTGACAGTTTCTCCTACGAGCAGTACTTC

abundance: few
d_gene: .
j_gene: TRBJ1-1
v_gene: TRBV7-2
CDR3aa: CASRLGTNTEAFF
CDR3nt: TGTGCCAGCCGTCTCGGGACGAACACTGAAGCTTTCTTT

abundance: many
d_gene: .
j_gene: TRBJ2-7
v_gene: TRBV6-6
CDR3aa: CASSYSSNRLDEQYF
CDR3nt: TGTGCCAGCAGTTACTCGAGTAACAGGTTGGACGAGCAGTACTTC

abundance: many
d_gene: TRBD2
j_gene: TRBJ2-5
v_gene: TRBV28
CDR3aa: CASSWTSGGGSQETQYF
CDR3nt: TGTGCCAGCAGTTGGACTAGCGGGGGGGGTTCCCAAGAGACCCAGTACTTC

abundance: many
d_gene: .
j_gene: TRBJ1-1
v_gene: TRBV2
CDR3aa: CASRLREITEAFF
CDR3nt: TGTGCCAGTCGACTGAGGGAGATCACTGAAGCTTTCTTT

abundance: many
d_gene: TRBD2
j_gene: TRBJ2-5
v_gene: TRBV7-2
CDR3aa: CASSSPRLAGEQETQYF
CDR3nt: TGTGCCAGCAGCTCACCACGACTAGCGGGGGAACAAGAGACCCAGTACTTC

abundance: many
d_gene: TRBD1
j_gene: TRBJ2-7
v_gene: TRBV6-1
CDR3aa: CASSWARTGEGYEQYF
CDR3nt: TGTGCCAGCAGTTGGGCGAGGACAGGGGAGGGTTACGAGCAGTACTTC

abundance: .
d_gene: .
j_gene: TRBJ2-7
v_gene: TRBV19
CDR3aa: CASSRRDGAYEQYF
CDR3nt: TGTGCCAGTAGTCGCCGGGACGGGGCCTACGAGCAGTACTTC

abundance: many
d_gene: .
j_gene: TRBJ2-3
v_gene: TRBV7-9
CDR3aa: CASSLARLDTQYF
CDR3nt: TGTGCCAGCAGCTTAGCGCGGTTAGATACGCAGTATTTT

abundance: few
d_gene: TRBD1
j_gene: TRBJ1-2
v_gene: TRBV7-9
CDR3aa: CASNRQGIKINYGYTF
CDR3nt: TGTGCCAGCAACCGACAGGGGATAAAAATTAACTATGGCTACACCTTC

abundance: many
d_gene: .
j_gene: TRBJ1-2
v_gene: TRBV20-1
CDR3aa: CSASHIRDSSGYTF
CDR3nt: TGCAGTGCTAGCCACATCCGGGACTCCAGCGGCTACACCTTC

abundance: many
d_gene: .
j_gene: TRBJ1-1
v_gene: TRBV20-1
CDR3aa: CSAGGGGVMNTEAFF
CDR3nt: TGCAGTGCTGGAGGGGGGGGCGTCATGAACACTGAAGCTTTCTTT

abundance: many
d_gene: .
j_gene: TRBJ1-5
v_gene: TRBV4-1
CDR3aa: CASSQVLGNQPQHF
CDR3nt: TGCGCCAGCAGCCAGGTATTGGGCAATCAGCCCCAGCATTTT

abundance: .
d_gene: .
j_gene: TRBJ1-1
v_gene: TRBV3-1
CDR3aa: CASSQGKGGSTEAFF
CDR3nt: TGTGCCAGCAGCCAAGGGAAAGGGGGTTCCACTGAAGCTTTCTTT

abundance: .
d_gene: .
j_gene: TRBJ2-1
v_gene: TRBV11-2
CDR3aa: CASSWWRGPGNEKFF
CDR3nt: TGTGCCAGCAGCTGGTGGAGGGGGCCTGGCAATGAGAAGTTCTTC

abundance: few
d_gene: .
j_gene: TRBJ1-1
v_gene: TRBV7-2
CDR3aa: CASRVQDRLVNTEAFF
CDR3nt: TGTGCCAGCAGGGTACAAGACCGCCTTGTGAACACTGAAGCTTTCTTT